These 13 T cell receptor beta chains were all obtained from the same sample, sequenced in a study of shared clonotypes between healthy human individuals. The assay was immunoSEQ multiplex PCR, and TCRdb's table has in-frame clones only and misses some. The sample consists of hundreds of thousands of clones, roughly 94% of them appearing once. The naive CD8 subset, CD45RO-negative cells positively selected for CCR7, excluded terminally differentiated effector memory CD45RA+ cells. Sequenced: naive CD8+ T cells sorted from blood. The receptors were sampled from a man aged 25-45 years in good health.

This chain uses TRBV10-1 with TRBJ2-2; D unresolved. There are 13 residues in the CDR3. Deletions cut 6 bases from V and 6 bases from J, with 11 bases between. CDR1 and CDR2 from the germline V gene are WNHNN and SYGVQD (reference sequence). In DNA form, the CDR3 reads TGCGCCAGCAGGGGTCCCAACGCCGGGGAGCTGTTTTTT. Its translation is CASRGPNAGELFF.

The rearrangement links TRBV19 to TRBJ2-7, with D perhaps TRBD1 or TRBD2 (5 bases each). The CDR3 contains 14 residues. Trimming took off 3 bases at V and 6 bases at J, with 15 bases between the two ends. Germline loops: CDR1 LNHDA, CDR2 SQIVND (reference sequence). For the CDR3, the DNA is TGTGCCAGTAGTATTACAGGATCCCGGGGCGAGCAGTACTTC. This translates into CASSITGSRGEQYF.

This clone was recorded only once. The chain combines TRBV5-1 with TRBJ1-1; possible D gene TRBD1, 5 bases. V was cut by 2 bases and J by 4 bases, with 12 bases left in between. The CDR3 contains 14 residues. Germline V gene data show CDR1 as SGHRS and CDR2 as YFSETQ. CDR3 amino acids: CASSFRDGSTEAFF. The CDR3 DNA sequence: TGCGCCAGCAGCTTCAGGGATGGGAGCACTGAAGCTTTCTTT.

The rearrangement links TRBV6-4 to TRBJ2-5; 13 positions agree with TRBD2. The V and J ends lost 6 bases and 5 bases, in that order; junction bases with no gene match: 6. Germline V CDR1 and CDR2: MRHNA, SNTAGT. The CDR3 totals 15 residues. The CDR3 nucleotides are TGTGCCAGCAGCAGACTAGCGGGAGGTTTGGAGACCCAGTACTTC. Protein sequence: CASSRLAGGLETQYF.

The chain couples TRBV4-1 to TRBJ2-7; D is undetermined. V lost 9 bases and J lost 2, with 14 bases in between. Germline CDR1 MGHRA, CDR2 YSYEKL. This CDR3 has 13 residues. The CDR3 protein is CASGLSVTYEQYF. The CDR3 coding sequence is TGCGCCAGTGGGCTGTCAGTTACCTACGAGCAGTACTTC.

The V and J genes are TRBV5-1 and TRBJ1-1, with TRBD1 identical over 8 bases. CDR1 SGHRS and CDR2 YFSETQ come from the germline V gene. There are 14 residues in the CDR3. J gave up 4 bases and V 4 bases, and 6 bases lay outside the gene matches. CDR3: CASSKGQGFTEAFF. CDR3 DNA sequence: TGCGCCAGCAGCAAAGGACAGGGCTTCACTGAAGCTTTCTTT.

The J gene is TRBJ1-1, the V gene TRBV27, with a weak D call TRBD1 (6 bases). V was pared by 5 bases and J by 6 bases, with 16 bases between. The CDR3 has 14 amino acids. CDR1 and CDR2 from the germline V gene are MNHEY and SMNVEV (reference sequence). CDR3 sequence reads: CASSRVGTYPEAFF. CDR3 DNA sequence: TGTGCCAGCAGTAGAGTTGGGACATACCCTGAAGCTTTCTTT.

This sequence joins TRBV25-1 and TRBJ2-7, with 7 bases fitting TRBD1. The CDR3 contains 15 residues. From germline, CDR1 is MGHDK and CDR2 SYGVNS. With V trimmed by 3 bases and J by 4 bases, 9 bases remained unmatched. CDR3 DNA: TGTGCCAGCAGTGACGTCGGGACAGCGTTTTACGAGCAGTACTTC. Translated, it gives CASSDVGTAFYEQYF.

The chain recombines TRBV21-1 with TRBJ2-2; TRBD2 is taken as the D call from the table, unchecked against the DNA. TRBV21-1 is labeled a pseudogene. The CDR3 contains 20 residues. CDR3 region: CASSKATGTSGAPNTGELFF. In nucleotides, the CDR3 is TGTGCCAGCAGCAAAGCTACCGGGACTAGCGGGGCCCCGAACACCGGGGAGCTGTTTTTT.

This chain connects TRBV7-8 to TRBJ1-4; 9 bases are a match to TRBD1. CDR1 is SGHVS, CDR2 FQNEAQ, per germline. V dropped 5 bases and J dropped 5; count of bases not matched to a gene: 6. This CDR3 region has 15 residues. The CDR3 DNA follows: TGTGCCAGCAGCAAAGCCGGGACAGGGAATGAAAAACTGTTTTTT. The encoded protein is CASSKAGTGNEKLFF. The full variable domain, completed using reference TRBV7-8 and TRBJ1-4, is GAGVSQSPRYKVAKRGQDVALRCDPISGHVSLFWYQQALGQGPEFLTYFQNEAQLDKSGLPSDRFFAERPEGSVSTLKIQRTQQEDSAVYLCASSKAGTGNEKLFFGSGTQLSVL.

The CDR3 reads CASSLIIGGRSYEQYF. CDR3 sequence (DNA): TGTGCCAGCAGCTTAATCATTGGGGGGCGATCCTACGAGCAGTACTTC. The J gene is TRBJ2-7, the V gene TRBV11-2; D might be TRBD1 or TRBD2, each matching 6 bases. V dropped 2 bases and J dropped 1 base, with 15 bases sitting between them. CDR3 length equals 16 residues. Germline CDR1 reads SGHAT; CDR2 reads FQNNGV.

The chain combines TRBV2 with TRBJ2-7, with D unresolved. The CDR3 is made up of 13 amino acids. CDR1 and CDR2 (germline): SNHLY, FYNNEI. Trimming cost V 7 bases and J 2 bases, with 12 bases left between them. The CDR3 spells CASTLQITYEQYF. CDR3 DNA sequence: TGTGCCAGCACCCTACAGATTACCTACGAGCAGTACTTC. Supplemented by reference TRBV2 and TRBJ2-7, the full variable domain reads EPEVTQTPSHQVTQMGQEVILRCVPISNHLYFYWYRQILGQKVEFLVSFYNNEISEKSEIFDDQFSVERPDGSNFTLKIRSTKLEDSAMYFCASTLQITYEQYFGPGTRLTVT.

This CDR3 is CASSLSGTEQYF. Written as DNA, the CDR3 is TGTGCCAGCAGTTTATCGGGGACCGAGCAGTACTTC. The V and J genes are TRBV27 and TRBJ2-7; D may be TRBD1 or TRBD2 (5 bases each). Germline V CDR1 and CDR2: MNHEY, SMNVEV (reference sequence). There are 12 residues in the CDR3. Deletions cut 0 bases from V and 6 bases from J, with 6 bases between.